These T cell receptor beta chains were read from a single sample in a study of regulatory T cells in long-lasting Graves disease. TCRdb used MiXCR to reprocess the multiplex PCR reads, holding one entry per CDR3 protein. This table holds around 470,000 distinct CDR3 sequences, approximately 15% found once. This same sample was also part of a study on T cells in Graves' hyperthyroidism and ophthalmopathy.

The sample here was peripheral blood mononuclear cells (PBMCs), taken at new diagnosis, from a patient treated with antithyroid drugs. The receptors were sampled from a woman between 45 and 65 years old with Graves disease. Both conserved end residues are part of each CDR3. Each record gives: clone size, J gene, D gene, V gene, CDR3 protein, CDR3 DNA. A D gene is named only where the DNA matches it firmly. Size values are once, few and many counts, or a class for expanded clones, and some rows have none.

. | TRBJ1-5 | . | TRBV4-1 | CASSQDRTGNQPQHF | TGCGCCAGCAGCCAAGATCGGACAGGCAATCAGCCCCAGCATTTT
few | TRBJ2-1 | TRBD2 | TRBV12-3/TRBV12-4 | CASRPGLAVHEQFF | TGTGCCAGCAGACCGGGACTAGCAGTCCATGAGCAGTTCTTC
. | TRBJ2-7 | TRBD2 | TRBV5-6 | CASSLETSRLCEQYF | TGTGCCAGCAGCTTGGAGACTAGCCGTTTATGCGAGCAGTACTTC
many | TRBJ2-3 | . | TRBV11-2 | CASSPRQPSTDTQYF | TGTGCCAGCAGCCCCCGACAGCCTAGCACAGATACGCAGTATTTT
many | TRBJ2-7 | TRBD2 | TRBV11-1 | CASSFHSGSSYEQYF | TGTGCCAGCAGCTTTCACAGCGGGAGCTCCTACGAGCAGTACTTC
. | TRBJ2-1 | TRBD2 | TRBV14 | CASSRKLPGLADNEQFF | TGTGCCAGCAGCCGTAAACTCCCGGGACTAGCGGACAATGAGCAGTTCTTC
many | TRBJ1-2 | . | TRBV6-1 | CASSTTTDGYTF | TGTGCCAGCAGTACAACGACAGATGGCTACACCTTC
. | TRBJ2-3 | TRBD2 | TRBV9 | CASKKRERSGTQYF | TGTGCCAGCAAGAAGCGGGAGAGGTCAGGTACGCAGTATTTT
many | TRBJ2-7 | TRBD2 | TRBV28 | CASRLSGRAYEQYF | TGTGCCAGCAGGTTAAGCGGGAGGGCCTACGAGCAGTACTTC
many | TRBJ2-3 | . | TRBV2 | CASSPYGEGTDTQYF | TGTGCCAGCAGCCCCTACGGAGAGGGGACAGATACGCAGTATTTT
many | TRBJ1-1 | . | TRBV12-3/TRBV12-4 | CASSLSGDTEAFF | TGTGCCAGCAGTTTATCCGGGGACACTGAAGCTTTCTTT
many | TRBJ2-1 | TRBD2 | TRBV11-2 | CASSPSPGTSGRAPSYNEQFF | TGTGCCAGCAGCCCAAGCCCCGGGACTAGCGGGAGGGCTCCCTCCTACAATGAGCAGTTCTTC
many | TRBJ2-5 | TRBD2 | TRBV10-3 | CAISGRPRGVGEETQYF | TGTGCCATCAGTGGGAGGCCCCGGGGGGTCGGTGAAGAGACCCAGTACTTC
. | TRBJ2-2 | . | TRBV3-1 | CASSRAADRTGELFF | TGTGCCAGCAGCCGGGCGGCGGACCGCACCGGGGAGCTGTTTTTT
. | TRBJ2-3 | TRBD2 | TRBV9 | CASSAAPSGSSDTQYF | TGTGCCAGCAGCGCCGCCCCTAGCGGGAGTTCAGATACGCAGTATTTT
. | TRBJ2-5 | . | TRBV9 | CASSVGGTQETQYF | TGTGCCAGCAGCGTAGGAGGGACTCAAGAGACCCAGTACTTC
many | TRBJ1-1 | . | TRBV20-1 | CSAPSWGYRAEAFF | TGCAGTGCTCCCTCTTGGGGGTACAGGGCTGAAGCTTTCTTT
. | TRBJ2-7 | . | TRBV18 | CASSPPVSNYEQYF | TGTGCCAGCTCGCCCCCCGTTTCGAACTACGAGCAGTACTTC
. | TRBJ2-5 | TRBD2 | TRBV7-3 | CASSLAGGRWYF | TGTGCCAGCAGCTTAGCGGGAGGGCGGTGGTACTTC
few | TRBJ1-1 | TRBD1 | TRBV28 | CASSFWTTGGYTEAFF | TGTGCCAGCAGTTTTTGGACTACAGGGGGCTACACTGAAGCTTTCTTT
many | TRBJ1-2 | . | TRBV29-1 | CSAVRGPYGYTF | TGCAGCGCCGTCAGGGGACCCTATGGCTACACCTTC
many | TRBJ2-3 | . | TRBV3-1 | CASSRQATDTQYF | TGTGCCAGCAGCCGACAGGCTACAGATACGCAGTATTTT
. | TRBJ1-4 | . | TRBV4-2 | CASSQGPLGATNEKLFF | TGTGCCAGCAGCCAAGGACCTCTGGGAGCAACTAATGAAAAACTGTTTTTT
many | TRBJ2-1 | TRBD1 | TRBV20-1 | CSASKTGGKTSSYNEQFF | TGCAGTGCTAGCAAAACAGGGGGCAAGACGAGCTCCTACAATGAGCAGTTCTTC
few | TRBJ2-2 | TRBD2 | TRBV30 | CAWTPGEREAGELFF | TGTGCCTGGACGCCAGGAGAGCGGGAGGCCGGGGAGCTGTTTTTT
. | TRBJ1-2 | . | TRBV7-2 | CASSLDPALGSGPNYGYTF | TGTGCCAGCAGCTTAGACCCTGCTCTGGGGTCGGGGCCTAACTATGGCTACACCTTC
many | TRBJ1-5 | . | TRBV28 | CASLDSSSNQPQHF | TGTGCCAGCCTTGACTCCTCTAGCAATCAGCCCCAGCATTTT
. | TRBJ1-4 | . | TRBV4-2 | CASSQESLCEVCGEKLFF | TGTGCCAGCAGCCAAGAGTCACTATGCGAAGTATGCGGAGAAAAACTGTTTTTT
few | TRBJ1-5 | . | TRBV7-2 | CASRPGDSNQPQHF | TGTGCCAGCCGCCCGGGTGACAGCAATCAGCCCCAGCATTTT
many | TRBJ2-2 | TRBD2 | TRBV12-3/TRBV12-4 | CASSSALAAHTGELFF | TGTGCCAGCAGCTCAGCCCTAGCGGCGCACACCGGGGAGCTGTTTTTT
many | TRBJ2-7 | TRBD1 | TRBV20-1 | CSARDYGQGAGEQYF | TGCAGTGCTAGAGACTACGGACAGGGGGCCGGCGAGCAGTACTTC
few | TRBJ2-7 | . | TRBV12-3/TRBV12-4 | CASRRSGLDEQYF | TGTGCCAGCCGTAGAAGCGGGCTAGACGAGCAGTACTTC
many | TRBJ2-7 | . | TRBV11-2 | CASSHTSLGASYEQYF | TGTGCCAGCAGCCATACCTCGTTGGGGGCTTCCTACGAGCAGTACTTC
many | TRBJ2-3 | . | TRBV7-9 | CASSSGPLSAVDTQYF | TGTGCCAGCAGCTCTGGACCTCTCAGCGCGGTAGATACGCAGTATTTT
. | TRBJ2-1 | TRBD2 | TRBV24-1 | CATSDFQREGGWGEQFF | TGTGCCACCAGTGATTTCCAGCGGGAGGGCGGCTGGGGAGAGCAGTTCTTC
many | TRBJ2-7 | . | TRBV3-1 | CASLYEQYF | TGTGCCAGCCTCTACGAGCAGTACTTC
many | TRBJ2-3 | TRBD1 | TRBV2 | CASGLDRGTDTQYF | TGTGCCAGCGGGCTGGACAGGGGCACAGATACGCAGTATTTT
. | TRBJ1-1 | TRBD1 | TRBV5-1 | CARRQGRDTEAFF | TGCGCCAGAAGACAGGGTCGGGACACTGAAGCTTTCTTT
many | TRBJ2-7 | TRBD2 | TRBV28 | CASSILGTSGIYEQYF | TGTGCCAGCAGTATCCTCGGGACTAGCGGGATATACGAGCAGTACTTC
. | TRBJ2-3 | . | TRBV30 | CAWNQGGSTDTQYF | TGTGCCTGGAATCAGGGGGGAAGCACAGATACGCAGTATTTT
many | TRBJ2-1 | . | TRBV11-1 | CASSFGGYEQFF | TGTGCCAGCAGCTTTGGGGGATACGAGCAGTTCTTC
. | TRBJ1-5 | . | TRBV15 | CATSRVNHMEPQPQHF | TGTGCCACCAGCAGAGTAAATCACATGGAGCCTCAGCCCCAGCATTTT
. | TRBJ2-1 | . | TRBV10-3 | CAISELVREYNGQFF | TGTGCCATCAGTGAGTTGGTCAGAGAATACAATGGGCAGTTCTTC
few | TRBJ2-7 | . | TRBV18 | CASSPKQGYSYEQYF | TGTGCCAGCTCACCCAAACAGGGATATAGCTACGAGCAGTACTTC
few | TRBJ2-1 | . | TRBV7-2 | CASSPGGGAYNEQFF | TGTGCCAGCAGCCCAGGGGGGGGGGCCTACAATGAGCAGTTCTTC
many | TRBJ2-7 | . | TRBV4-1 | CASSQGTSYEQYF | TGCGCCAGCAGCCAAGGGACTTCCTACGAGCAGTACTTC
once | TRBJ2-2 | TRBD1 | TRBV13 | CASSSAGQGAHRTGELFF | TGTGCCAGCAGCTCGGCGGGACAGGGGGCGCATAGGACCGGGGAGCTGTTTTTT
many | TRBJ1-2 | . | TRBV2 | CASSALPQGYTF | TGTGCCAGCAGTGCGCTCCCGCAGGGCTACACCTTC
. | TRBJ1-5 | . | TRBV6-1 | CASSRRMGGQPQHF | TGTGCCAGCAGTCGGAGGATGGGGGGTCAGCCCCAGCATTTT
many | TRBJ1-2 | . | TRBV28 | CASSLWGEEIYGYTF | TGTGCCAGCAGTTTATGGGGGGAAGAAATCTATGGCTACACCTTC
few | TRBJ2-1 | TRBD2 | TRBV6-2/TRBV6-3 | CASSYSRSSGRGNEQFF | TGTGCCAGCAGTTACTCGAGAAGTAGCGGGAGGGGTAATGAGCAGTTCTTC
few | TRBJ1-1 | . | TRBV29-1 | CSAFGQEGTEAFF | TGCAGCGCATTTGGGCAGGAGGGCACTGAAGCTTTCTTT
many | TRBJ1-2 | TRBD1 | TRBV12-3/TRBV12-4 | CASSLSGGTESNYGYTF | TGTGCCAGCAGTTTGTCGGGTGGGACAGAGTCTAACTATGGCTACACCTTC
. | TRBJ1-5 | . | TRBV10-3 | CAISESTEPQHF | TGTGCCATCAGTGAGTCGACGGAGCCCCAGCATTTT
many | TRBJ2-7 | . | TRBV12-3/TRBV12-4 | CASTPRGAHEQYF | TGTGCCAGCACTCCCAGGGGGGCCCACGAGCAGTACTTC
many | TRBJ2-7 | . | TRBV5-6 | CASSLQGQGVGEQYF | TGTGCCAGCAGCTTGCAGGGGCAGGGCGTTGGCGAGCAGTACTTC
. | TRBJ2-3 | . | TRBV9 | CASSGLPDTQYF | TGTGCCAGCAGTGGACTTCCCGATACGCAGTATTTT
. | TRBJ2-7 | TRBD1 | TRBV28 | CASPPRDRVPSEQYF | TGTGCCAGCCCTCCCCGGGACAGGGTACCCTCCGAGCAGTACTTC
. | TRBJ1-4 | . | TRBV10-3 | CAISEARDGINEKLFF | TGTGCCATCAGTGAAGCCCGGGACGGCATAAATGAAAAACTGTTTTTT
many | TRBJ2-7 | . | TRBV5-6 | CASSMSDEQYF | TGTGCCAGCAGCATGTCGGACGAGCAGTACTTC